A single sample gave rise to the 2 T cell receptor beta chains below, sequenced in a study of immune evolution from preneoplasia to lung adenocarcinoma (dated by TCRdb to the early 2020s). Library creation used the immunoSEQ multiplex PCR assay. TCRdb holds this immuneACCESS table with in-frame rearrangements only. Some clones are missing; in checked studies, unresolved V genes explain under half, and the rest has no known cause. The table for this sample lists about 41,000 clones; around 79% of them were counted only once. Together, the top ten hold approximately 4.6% of the sample. Sequenced input: FFPE invasive lung adenocarcinoma tissue. The cell subset or site label of this sample denotes: frankly invasive lung adenocarcinoma (ADC). The receptors here all came from a person in their 60s with lung adenocarcinoma.

The chain recombines TRBV5-8 with TRBJ2-5; tentatively, D is TRBD2 (7 bases). V shed 2 bases and J shed 2 bases, with 13 bases lying between them. The CDR3 contains 15 residues. Per the germline V gene, CDR1 is SGHTS and CDR2 is YDEGEE. The CDR3 loop reads CASSFRGRGQETQYF. CDR3 DNA sequence: TGTGCCAGCAGCTTTCGGGGGAGGGGGCAAGAGACCCAGTACTTC. Full variable domain (rest looked up from reference TRBV5-8 and TRBJ2-5): EAGVTQSPTHLIKTRGQQATLRCSPISGHTSVYWYQQALGLGLQFLLWYDEGEERNRGNFPPRFSGRQFPNYSSELNVNALELEDSALYLCASSFRGRGQETQYFGPGTRLLVL.

This clone was counted only a few times. The rearrangement links TRBV4-2 to TRBJ2-4; D ambiguous. V lost 4 bases to trimming and J lost 2 bases, with 12 bases between them. Germline CDR1 and CDR2: LGHNA and YNFKEQ. This CDR3 is 15 amino acids long. As DNA, the CDR3 is TGTGCCAGCAGCCCCCAGGACGGTTCCAAAAACATTCAGTACTTC. Its protein product is CASSPQDGSKNIQYF.